This T cell receptor (beta chain) originates from a study of cytomegalovirus exposure and HLA in healthy donors. V dropped 2 bases and J dropped 7 bases, with 6 bases sitting between them. CDR3 length: 12 residues. From germline, CDR1 is SNHLY and CDR2 FYNNEI. To note about this clone: Its antigen is currently unknown.

The donors comprised healthy bone marrow donors. Primers: 60 Vbeta forward and 13 Jbeta reverse. The repertoire was sequenced with immunoSEQ multiplex PCR; TCRdb's copy has only in-frame clones and lacks some. The data hold about 180,000 clones, with 80% observed a single time. Regarding the study as a whole: The study flagged 150 to 200 TCR beta chains as cytomegalovirus-associated. For cytomegalovirus status, the classifier reportedly gave diagnoses with high specificity and sensitivity. According to a later analysis, donors in an Asian-associated ancestry cluster reportedly had fewer N-insertions than the approximately 720-donor mean.

The source of this sequence is a woman in her 30s in good health and CMV-seronegative. The rearrangement links TRBV2 to TRBJ2-1; D remains ambiguous. The sequencing sample was made of PBMCs. CDR3 nucleotides: TGTGCCAGCAGTGAATCCCTGAATGAGCAGTTCTTC. This codes for CASSESLNEQFF.